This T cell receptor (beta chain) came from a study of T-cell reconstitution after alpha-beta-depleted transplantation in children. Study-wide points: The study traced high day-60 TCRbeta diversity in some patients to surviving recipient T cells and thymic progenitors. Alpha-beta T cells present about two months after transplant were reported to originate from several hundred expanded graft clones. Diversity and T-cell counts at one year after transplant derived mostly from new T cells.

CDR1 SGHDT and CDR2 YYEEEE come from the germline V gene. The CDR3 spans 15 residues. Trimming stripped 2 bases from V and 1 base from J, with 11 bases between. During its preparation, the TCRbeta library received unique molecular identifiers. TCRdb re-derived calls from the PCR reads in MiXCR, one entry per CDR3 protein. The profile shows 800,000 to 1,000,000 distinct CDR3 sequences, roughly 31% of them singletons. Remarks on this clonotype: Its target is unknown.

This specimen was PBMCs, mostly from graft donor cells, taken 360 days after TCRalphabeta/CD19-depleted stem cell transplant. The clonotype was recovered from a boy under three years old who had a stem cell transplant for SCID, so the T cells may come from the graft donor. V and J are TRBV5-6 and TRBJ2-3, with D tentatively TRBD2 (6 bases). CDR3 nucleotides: TGTGCCAGCAGCTTATGGACTACCCGCACAGATACGCAGTATTTT. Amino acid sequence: CASSLWTTRTDTQYF. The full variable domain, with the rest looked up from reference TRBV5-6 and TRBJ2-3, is DAGVTQSPTHLIKTRGQQVTLRCSPKSGHDTVSWYQQALGQGPQFIFQYYEEEERQRGNFPDRFSGHQFPNYSSELNVNALLLGDSALYLCASSLWTTRTDTQYFGPGTRLTVL.